The 7 T cell receptor beta chains presented below share a single source sample, sequenced in a study of CD8 T cells in ankylosing spondylitis. A single record per CDR3 protein comes from TCRdb applying MiXCR to the 5' RACE reads. Altogether 150,000 to 200,000 distinct CDR3 sequences are present, about 20% being singletons, with the ten largest covering more than 3.5%. Sample: blood, either unsorted or a sorted T cell fraction (not recorded which). The receptors here all came from a male donor aged 5 to 30 with ankylosing spondylitis or in good health (not recorded which).

At least ten counts were recorded for this clonotype. The V gene is TRBV5-1, the J gene TRBJ1-1; TRBD1 might be the D (5 bases). Trimming removed 0 bases from V and 0 bases from J, with 9 bases in between. CDR3 size: 15 residues. Germline lookup yields CDR1 SGHRS and CDR2 YFSETQ. The CDR3 sequence: CASSLDEGLNTEAFF. The CDR3, as DNA: TGCGCCAGCAGCTTGGATGAGGGGTTGAACACTGAAGCTTTCTTT. Supplemented by reference TRBV5-1 and TRBJ1-1, the full variable domain reads KAGVTQTPRYLIKTRGQQVTLSCSPISGHRSVSWYQQTPGQGLQFLFEYFSETQRNKGNFPGRFSGRQFSNSRSEMNVSTLELGDSALYLCASSLDEGLNTEAFFGQGTRLTVV.

Many counts were recorded for this clonotype. The chain employs TRBV24-1 and TRBJ1-1; TRBD1 aligns across 7 bases. Unmatched junction bases numbered 3, after V lost 2 bases and J lost 1 base. Germline assignment: CDR1 KGHDR and CDR2 SFDVKD. The CDR3 contains 15 residues. CDR3 nucleotide sequence: TGTGCCACCAGTGATTCCAGACAGGGGAACACTGAAGCTTTCTTT. This translates into CATSDSRQGNTEAFF.

This clonotype was observed many times. This chain links TRBV5-4 with TRBJ1-5; the match to TRBD1 covers 9 bases. The CDR3 is made up of 15 amino acids. Trimming removed 0 bases from V and 4 bases from J; junction bases left unmatched: 2. In germline, CDR1 is SGHNT, CDR2 YYREEE (reference sequence). The CDR3: CASSLGTGANQPQHF. The CDR3 region has the DNA TGTGCCAGCAGCTTGGGGACAGGGGCAAATCAGCCCCAGCATTTT.

This clonotype has a count of ten or more. J is TRBJ2-3 and V is TRBV14; TRBD2 agrees at 14 bases. Trimming removed 4 bases from V and 4 bases from J; junction bases left unmatched: 10. The CDR3 has 18 residues. The germline V gene has CDR1 SGHDN and CDR2 FVKESK. CDR3 loop: CASSPRLAGGRIPDTQYF. The CDR3 DNA follows: TGTGCCAGCAGCCCTCGACTAGCGGGAGGGCGGATTCCAGATACGCAGTATTTT. The entire variable domain, with the rest obtained from reference TRBV14 and TRBJ2-3, is as follows: EAGVTQFPSHSVIEKGQTVTLRCDPISGHDNLYWYRRVMGKEIKFLLHFVKESKQDESGMPNNRFLAERTGGTYSTLKVQPAELEDSGVYFCASSPRLAGGRIPDTQYFGPGTRLTVL.

There are many counts of this clonotype. The chain joins TRBV7-2 to TRBJ1-4, with D uncertain. Trimming removed 6 bases from V and 0 bases from J, with 11 bases in between. This CDR3 has 15 amino acids. Germline V gene sequence: CDR1 SGHTA, CDR2 FQGNSA. The CDR3 reads CASSPTAPTNEKLFF. The CDR3 DNA reads TGTGCCAGCAGTCCCACGGCCCCAACTAATGAAAAACTGTTTTTT. Filled out from reference TRBV7-2 and TRBJ1-4, the complete variable domain reads GAGVSQSPSNKVTEKGKDVELRCDPISGHTALYWYRQSLGQGLEFLIYFQGNSAPDKSGLPSDRFSAERTGGSVSTLTIQRTQQEDSAVYLCASSPTAPTNEKLFFGSGTQLSVL.

The sample holds many counts of this clonotype. V is TRBV12-3 or TRBV12-4 and J is TRBJ2-3; D gene uncertain. The CDR3 loop spans 16 amino acids. V lost 3 bases and J 1 base, leaving 14 bases between the germline ends. For the CDR3, the DNA is TGTGCCAGCAGTTTCTCGGGTCCTCGGGGCACAGATACGCAGTATTTT. As protein: CASSFSGPRGTDTQYF.

This clonotype was picked up many times. The chain carries TRBV9 and TRBJ2-4, with D hard to call. CDR3 length equals 15 residues. Germline V CDR1 and CDR2: SGDLS, YYNGEE. V was trimmed by 1 base and J by 9 bases, leaving 17 bases between them. CDR3 sequence: CASSVQATSSGIQYF. The CDR3 DNA reads as TGTGCCAGCAGCGTACAGGCGACCTCATCGGGCATTCAGTACTTC.